These 17 T cell receptor beta chains came from one sample sequenced in a study of beta chain features in type 1 diabetes. Study results and limitations: People with Type 1 diabetes carried modestly yet significantly shorter TCRB CDR3s in all four CD4+ subsets.

Reverse transcription of all isolated RNA meant that expressed TCRB transcripts were sequenced. TCRdb's copy holds only in-frame clones and misses some; the assay was immunoSEQ multiplex PCR. Among 350,000 to 450,000 clones listed, around 12% were seen once. These receptors' targets are unknown. The sample consisted of naive CD4+ T cells from blood. The receptors shown here come from a woman aged 18-30 years with type 1 diabetes.

V usage is TRBV2 and J usage is TRBJ1-5, with 8 bases identical to TRBD1. V trimming: 5 bases; J trimming: 4 bases; junction bases outside the gene matches: 7. Germline CDR1 and CDR2: SNHLY and FYNNEI. This CDR3 spans 15 amino acids. CDR3 sequence: CASSQGALGNQPQHF. In nucleotides, the CDR3 is TGTGCCAGCAGTCAGGGGGCGTTGGGGAATCAGCCCCAGCATTTT.

The chain recombines TRBV11-2 with TRBJ1-6, with a possible D match to TRBD1 (6 bases). With 5 bases removed from V and 3 bases from J, the gap between germline ends came to 11 bases. The CDR3 spans 15 residues. Germline loops: CDR1 SGHAT, CDR2 FQNNGV. The CDR3 nucleotides are TGTGCCAGCAGCGGGACACAGATCTATAATTCACCCCTCCACTTT. This translates into CASSGTQIYNSPLHF.

CDR3 in amino acids: CASSGAGTARSYEQYF. The CDR3 DNA follows: TGTGCCAGCAGCGGGGCCGGTACAGCGCGCTCCTACGAGCAGTACTTC. V gene TRBV7-9 combines with J gene TRBJ2-7; maybe TRBD1 (5 bases). Trimming left V 5 bases short and J 0 bases short, with 17 bases between. The germline V gene has CDR1 SEHNR and CDR2 FQNEAQ (reference sequence). The CDR3 length is 16 residues.

This chain links TRBV15 with TRBJ1-5, with D unclear. The V gene lost 3 bases and the J gene lost 6 bases, with 12 bases spanning the gap. The CDR3 contains 14 residues. Germline V lookup: CDR1 LNHNV, CDR2 YYDKDF (reference sequence). Written as DNA, the CDR3 is TGTGCCACCAGCAGGGAGATTAGACGTCAGCCCCAGCATTTT. This gives the protein CATSREIRRQPQHF. The full variable domain, completed using reference TRBV15 and TRBJ1-5, is DAMVIQNPRYQVTQFGKPVTLSCSQTLNHNVMYWYQQKSSQAPKLLFHYYDKDFNNEADTPDNFQSRRPNTSFCFLDIRSPGLGDTAMYLCATSREIRRQPQHFGDGTRLSIL.

This rearrangement joins TRBV28 to TRBJ2-5, with D uncertain. Deletions cut 7 bases from V and 5 bases from J, with 8 bases between. Germline V gene data show CDR1 as MDHEN and CDR2 as SYDVKM. This CDR3 contains 11 residues. The chain's CDR3 is CASIPRETQYF. In DNA form, the CDR3 reads TGTGCCAGCATCCCCCGGGAGACCCAGTACTTC.

This clone was counted between two and nine times. The chain carries TRBV2 and TRBJ2-1, with D perhaps matching TRBD2 (6 bases). The CDR3 extends over 14 amino acids. The V end was cut by 7 bases, the J end by 4 bases, with 14 bases between. The germline gives CDR1 SNHLY, CDR2 FYNNEI. Written as DNA, the CDR3 is TGTGCCAGCAACCGGGACTCGGGGTACAATGAGCAGTTCTTC. Translated: CASNRDSGYNEQFF.

This clone was seen a few times. J is TRBJ2-1 and V is TRBV30; 8 bases agree with TRBD2. V lost 0 bases and J lost 1; bases outside the gene matches: 5. This CDR3 region has 16 residues. Per germline, CDR1 GTSNPN and CDR2 SVGIG (reference sequence). CDR3 in amino acids: CAWSVRGRTSYNEQFF. In DNA form, the CDR3 reads TGTGCCTGGAGTGTACGCGGGAGGACATCCTACAATGAGCAGTTCTTC. The full variable domain, in which reference TRBV30 and TRBJ2-1 provide the parts outside the CDR3, is SQTIHQWPATLVQPVGSPLSLECTVEGTSNPNLYWYRQAAGRGLQLLFYSVGIGQISSEVPQNLSASRPQDRQFILSSKKLLLSDSGFYLCAWSVRGRTSYNEQFFGPGTRLTVL.

The chain carries TRBV7-6 and TRBJ1-1, with D maybe TRBD1 (6 bases). The V gene's germline CDR1 is SGHVS and CDR2 FNYEAQ. Trimming cost V 0 bases and J 6 bases, with 8 bases left between them. The CDR3 contains 13 residues. CDR3 loop: CASSLAGGPEAFF. The CDR3 bases are TGTGCCAGCAGCTTAGCGGGGGGGCCTGAAGCTTTCTTT.

There are a few counts of this clone. The genes are TRBV5-4 and TRBJ2-7, with a tentative D call TRBD2 (5 bases). The V end lost 4 bases, the J end lost 0 bases, and 5 bases lay between the germline ends. The CDR3 has 12 amino acids. CDR1 SGHNT and CDR2 YYREEE come from the germline V gene (reference sequence). The CDR3 DNA reads TGTGCCAGCAGCGGGAGCTCCTACGAGCAGTACTTC. Its translation is CASSGSSYEQYF.

This clone was found a few times. This sequence joins TRBV30 and TRBJ2-1; maybe TRBD2 (7 bases). Germline V gene lookup returns CDR1 GTSNPN and CDR2 SVGIG (reference sequence). The CDR3 totals 12 residues. Trimming left V 3 bases short and J 8 bases short, with 11 bases between. The CDR3 nucleotides read TGTGCCTGGAGCCGGGGGGCGGATGAGCAGTTCTTC. It translates to CAWSRGADEQFF.

The V and J genes are TRBV4-3 and TRBJ2-1; possibly TRBD2 for D (6 bases). This CDR3 spans 16 amino acids. V was shortened by 1 base and J by 5 bases, with 15 bases between the two germline ends. The germline V gene has CDR1 LGHNA and CDR2 YSLEER. CDR3 loop: CASSQGPPGEDNEQFF. The DNA of the CDR3 is TGCGCCAGCAGCCAAGGGCCCCCGGGGGAGGACAATGAGCAGTTCTTC.

V gene TRBV5-1 combines with J gene TRBJ2-5; D is perhaps TRBD1 (5 bases). Per germline, CDR1 SGHRS and CDR2 YFSETQ. Deletions cut 4 bases from V and 5 bases from J, with 18 bases between. CDR3 length: 15 residues. The CDR3 reads CASSKKPQTVETQYF. The CDR3, as DNA: TGCGCCAGCAGCAAAAAACCCCAGACAGTTGAGACCCAGTACTTC.

This clone was found a few times. V usage is TRBV7-9 and J usage is TRBJ1-5; D is unclear. The germline V and J ends were trimmed by 5 bases and 0 bases, with 8 bases remaining between them. The CDR3 has 14 residues. Germline CDR1 and CDR2: SEHNR and FQNEAQ (reference sequence). CDR3 amino acids: CASSIYSSNQPQHF. For the CDR3, the DNA is TGTGCCAGCAGCATCTACAGTAGCAATCAGCCCCAGCATTTT. Based on the CDR3 plus reference TRBV7-9 and TRBJ1-5, the full variable domain is DTGVSQNPRHKITKRGQNVTFRCDPISEHNRLYWYRQTLGQGPEFLTYFQNEAQLEKSRLLSDRFSAERPKGSFSTLEIQRTEQGDSAMYLCASSIYSSNQPQHFGDGTRLSIL.

This chain connects TRBV7-7 to TRBJ2-1; no reliable D call. This CDR3 region has 15 residues. Per the germline V gene, CDR1 is SSHAT and CDR2 is FNYEAQ (reference sequence). With 5 bases removed from V and 0 bases from J, the gap between germline ends came to 11 bases. The CDR3 here is CASSRGAGSYNEQFF. DNA of the CDR3: TGTGCCAGCAGCAGAGGCGCCGGCTCCTACAATGAGCAGTTCTTC.

This clone was counted only a few times. The chain combines TRBV10-3 with TRBJ2-6; possible D gene TRBD1, 7 bases. V was shortened by 7 bases and J by 0 bases, with 16 bases between the two germline ends. This CDR3 has 17 residues. CDR1 is ENHRY and CDR2 is SYGVKD in the germline V gene. The CDR3 spells CAITAGTVDSGANVLTF. The CDR3 DNA sequence: TGTGCCATCACTGCGGGGACAGTGGACTCTGGGGCCAACGTCCTGACTTTC.

This clone was counted between two and nine times. This sequence joins TRBV7-9 and TRBJ2-3; weak D call: TRBD2 (5 bases). The germline gives CDR1 SEHNR, CDR2 FQNEAQ (reference sequence). CDR3 length equals 13 residues. Trimming stripped 8 bases from V and 6 bases from J, with 15 bases between. The CDR3 nucleotides read TGTGCCAGCGCCCGCGGGCGGTGGGATACGCAGTATTTT. Residues: CASARGRWDTQYF. Looking up the rest from reference TRBV7-9 and TRBJ2-3 gives the full variable domain: DTGVSQNPRHKITKRGQNVTFRCDPISEHNRLYWYRQTLGQGPEFLTYFQNEAQLEKSRLLSDRFSAERPKGSFSTLEIQRTEQGDSAMYLCASARGRWDTQYFGPGTRLTVL.

The chain couples TRBV6-5 to TRBJ1-5; tentative D call: TRBD1 (5 bases). The CDR3 totals 13 residues. Deletions cut 6 bases from V and 7 bases from J, with 13 bases between. Germline lookup yields CDR1 MNHEY and CDR2 SVGAGI. In DNA, the CDR3 is TGTGCCAGCAGCTCCAGGGTTTTGCAGCCCCAGCATTTT. Its translation is CASSSRVLQPQHF.